Listed below are T cell receptor beta chains from one sample, sequenced in a study of cytomegalovirus exposure and HLA in healthy donors. Profiled with immunoSEQ multiplex PCR; TCRdb holds only in-frame clones, not every one. Of about 120,000 clones in the sample, 79% were seen once. The specimen sequenced was PBMCs. These receptors were taken from a man aged 25-45 years in good health and CMV-seropositive. Both conserved end residues are part of each CDR3. A D gene is named only where the DNA matches it firmly. A row's size may be missing; if present it is once, few, many or a size class.

>.|TRBD2|TRBV7-2|TRBJ2-7
CASSRRTPLAGELYEQYF
TGTGCCAGCAGCCGAAGGACCCCGTTAGCGGGAGAACTCTACGAGCAGTACTTC
>.|.|TRBV4-3|TRBJ1-6
CASSQAVWGLLNSPLHF
TGCGCCAGCAGCCAAGCCGTTTGGGGACTCCTTAATTCACCCCTCCACTTT
>.|.|TRBV6-5|TRBJ1-1
CASSYQPRPSNTEAFF
TGTGCCAGCAGTTACCAACCCAGGCCCTCTAACACTGAAGCTTTCTTT
>.|.|TRBV5-1|TRBJ2-1
CASGGFFRSSYNEQFF
TGCGCCAGCGGCGGCTTTTTCCGTAGCTCCTACAATGAGCAGTTCTTC
>.|TRBD1|TRBV4-2|TRBJ1-2
CASSQARTGGDFYGYTF
TGTGCCAGCAGCCAAGCTAGGACAGGGGGGGATTTCTATGGCTACACCTTC
>.|TRBD2|TRBV28|TRBJ2-5
CASNGHSREGSQETQYF
TGTGCCAGCAACGGGCACTCTCGGGAGGGGTCCCAAGAGACCCAGTACTTC
>once|.|TRBV7-9|TRBJ1-1
CSSSLDRTENTEAFF
TGTTCCAGCAGCTTAGATAGGACAGAGAACACTGAAGCTTTCTTT
>.|.|TRBV19|TRBJ2-2
CASSSGVLWDPGELFF
TGTGCCAGTAGTTCAGGGGTGCTTTGGGACCCCGGGGAGCTGTTTTTT
>once|.|TRBV29-1|TRBJ2-7
CSAKRDYEQYF
TGCAGCGCGAAGAGGGACTACGAGCAGTACTTC
>.|TRBD1|TRBV7-8|TRBJ1-3
CASSLTGGPTGNTIYF
TGTGCCAGCAGCTTAACAGGGGGCCCCACTGGAAACACCATATATTTT
>.|TRBD2|TRBV6-5|TRBJ2-5
CASRLAGQETQYF
TGTGCGTCGAGACTAGCGGGCCAAGAGACCCAGTACTTC
>.|.|TRBV11-1|TRBJ1-1
CASSLTRATEAFF
TGTGCCAGCAGTTTAACCAGGGCCACTGAAGCTTTCTTT
>.|.|TRBV28|TRBJ2-7
CASSLGHTYEQYF
TGTGCCAGCAGTTTGGGACACACCTACGAGCAGTACTTC
>.|TRBD1|TRBV19|TRBJ1-1
CASSPPGTGNTEAFF
TGTGCCAGTAGTCCACCCGGGACAGGGAACACTGAAGCTTTCTTT
>.|.|TRBV30|TRBJ1-2
CAWSLGGNYGYTF
TGTGCCTGGAGTCTGGGGGGTAACTATGGCTACACCTTC
>.|TRBD1|TRBV7-9|TRBJ1-2
CSSSWDRVGYTF
TGTTCCAGCAGCTGGGACAGAGTGGGCTACACCTTC
>few|.|TRBV27|TRBJ1-1
CASKRNTEAFF
TGTGCCAGCAAGAGAAACACTGAAGCTTTCTTT
>.|.|TRBV11-3|TRBJ2-2
CASSLRGTNTGELFF
TGTGCCAGCAGCTTACGGGGAACGAACACCGGGGAGCTGTTTTTT
>few|TRBD2|TRBV5-1|TRBJ2-3
CATGRLAGGTDTQYF
TGCGCCACCGGACGACTAGCGGGAGGCACAGATACGCAGTATTTT
>.|.|TRBV4-3|TRBJ1-1
CASSQDVRRGGQTHMNTEAFF
TGCGCCAGCAGCCAAGACGTAAGGAGGGGAGGGCAGACTCACATGAACACTGAAGCTTTCTTT
>.|TRBD2|TRBV28|TRBJ2-3
CASSSLAGLTDTQYF
TGTGCCAGCAGTTCGCTAGCGGGCCTCACAGATACGCAGTATTTT
>once|.|TRBV2|TRBJ2-5
CASIEDWETQYF
TGTGCCAGCATAGAGGACTGGGAGACCCAGTACTTC
>.|TRBD1|TRBV5-1|TRBJ2-6
CASSLNTGTGVSGANVLTF
TGCGCCAGCAGCTTGAATACTGGGACAGGGGTCTCTGGGGCCAACGTCCTGACTTTC
>few|TRBD1|TRBV9|TRBJ2-5
CASSAGDRAKTQYF
TGTGCCAGCAGCGCTGGAGACAGGGCAAAGACCCAGTACTTC
>.|.|TRBV5-6|TRBJ2-7
CASSSTHRGAGSSLLKYF
TGTGCCAGCAGCTCCACTCACCGGGGGGCGGGGAGCAGCTTGTTGAAGTACTTC
>.|.|TRBV19|TRBJ2-1
CASKYHRDLDDNEQFF
TGTGCCAGTAAGTACCACAGGGACCTCGATGACAATGAGCAGTTCTTC
>.|.|TRBV5-1|TRBJ2-7
CASSLSSGTKYEQYF
TGCGCCAGCAGCTTGTCTTCCGGGACAAAGTACGAGCAGTACTTC
>.|.|TRBV7-8|TRBJ1-2
CASSLGVWWSGYGYTF
TGTGCCAGCAGCTTAGGCGTCTGGTGGAGTGGCTATGGCTACACCTTC
>.|.|TRBV5-4|TRBJ2-3
CASSLARLGNTQYF
TGTGCCAGCAGCTTGGCCCGACTAGGAAATACGCAGTATTTT
>few|TRBD1|TRBV19|TRBJ1-5
CASSKLPGQGAHQPQHF
TGTGCCAGTAGTAAACTACCGGGACAGGGGGCGCATCAGCCCCAGCATTTT
>few|.|TRBV21-1|TRBJ2-7
CASRDRASYEQYF
TGTGCCAGCAGGGACAGGGCATCCTACGAGCAGTACTTC
>.|.|TRBV28|TRBJ2-7
CASSLNTGVLRYEQYF
TGTGCCAGCAGTTTAAATACGGGAGTACTACGGTACGAGCAGTACTTC
>.|TRBD1|TRBV2|TRBJ1-5
CASNRGFQPQHF
TGTGCCAGCAACAGGGGGTTTCAGCCCCAGCATTTT
>.|TRBD1|TRBV28|TRBJ1-1
CASSTRTGNTEAFF
TGTGCCAGCAGTACCCGGACAGGGAACACTGAAGCTTTCTTT
>.|TRBD1|TRBV7-9|TRBJ1-2
CSSSLDRAGGYTF
TGTTCCAGCAGCTTAGACAGGGCTGGTGGCTACACCTTC
>.|.|TRBV7-3|TRBJ2-2
CASSFDTGELFF
TGTGCCAGCAGCTTCGACACCGGGGAGCTGTTTTTT
>.|.|TRBV27|TRBJ2-2
CASSLSRDSRTGELFF
TGTGCCAGCAGTTTATCGCGAGACAGTCGGACCGGGGAGCTGTTTTTT
>.|.|TRBV5-1|TRBJ1-5
CASSLGVGSQPQHF
TGCGCCAGCAGCTTGGGAGTGGGGAGTCAGCCCCAGCATTTT
>few|TRBD1|TRBV11-3|TRBJ1-6
CASSYGTAANSPLHF
TGTGCCAGCAGCTACGGGACAGCCGCAAATTCACCCCTCCACTTT
>few|TRBD2|TRBV2|TRBJ2-3
CASRALAGAATDTQYF
TGTGCCAGCAGAGCCCTAGCGGGAGCTGCCACAGATACGCAGTATTTT